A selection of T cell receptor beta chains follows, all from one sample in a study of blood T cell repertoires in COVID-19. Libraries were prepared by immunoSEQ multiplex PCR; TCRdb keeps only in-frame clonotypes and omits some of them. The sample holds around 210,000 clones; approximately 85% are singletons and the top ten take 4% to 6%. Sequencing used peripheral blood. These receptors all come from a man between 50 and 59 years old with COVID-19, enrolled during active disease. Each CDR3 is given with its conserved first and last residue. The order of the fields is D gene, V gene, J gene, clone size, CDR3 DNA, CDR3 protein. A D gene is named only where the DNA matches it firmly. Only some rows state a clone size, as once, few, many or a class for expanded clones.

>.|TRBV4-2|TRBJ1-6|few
TGTGCCAGCAGCCAAGATAGTAACAGGGCGAGGAATTCACCCCTCCACTTT
CASSQDSNRARNSPLHF
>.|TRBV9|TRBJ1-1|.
TGTGCCAGCAGCGTAGGGAGTATGAACACTGAAGCTTTCTTT
CASSVGSMNTEAFF
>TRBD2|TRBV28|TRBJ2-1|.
TGTGCCAGCAGTTTTCATAGCGGGGGGTACAATGAGCAGTTCTTC
CASSFHSGGYNEQFF
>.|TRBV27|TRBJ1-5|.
TGTGCCAGCAGTCCGACTCTGGACAGAATAGGAGGTCAGCCCCAGCATTTT
CASSPTLDRIGGQPQHF
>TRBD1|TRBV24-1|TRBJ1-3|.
TGTGCCACCAGTGATGGACAGGGTACAGGAAACACCATATATTTT
CATSDGQGTGNTIYF
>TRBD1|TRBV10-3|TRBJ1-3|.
TGTGCCATCAGGCCCGGGACAGGGGGCAAGGGAGGAAACACCATATATTTT
CAIRPGTGGKGGNTIYF
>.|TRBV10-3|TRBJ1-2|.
TGTGCCATCAGTCAGGGGAAGAGAAGTGGCTACACCTTC
CAISQGKRSGYTF
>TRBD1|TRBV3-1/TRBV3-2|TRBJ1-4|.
TGTGCCAGCAGCCCTGGACAGGGAATAAAACTGTTTTTT
CASSPGQGIKLFF
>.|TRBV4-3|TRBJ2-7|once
TGCGCCAGCAGCCAAGACGTCGGTGCTCCGGGGCAGTACTTC
CASSQDVGAPGQYF
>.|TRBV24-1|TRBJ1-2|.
TGTGCCACCAGTGATGAGACCAGGGGAGGCTACACCTTC
CATSDETRGGYTF
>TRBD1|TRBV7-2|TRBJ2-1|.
TGTGCCAGCAGCTTAAAACCGGGACAGGACTACAATGAGCAGTTCTTC
CASSLKPGQDYNEQFF
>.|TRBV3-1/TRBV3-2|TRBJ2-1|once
TGTGCCAGCAGTCACGAAAACGTACAGTACAATGAGCAGTTCTTC
CASSHENVQYNEQFF
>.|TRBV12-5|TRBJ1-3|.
TGTGCTAGTGCCGAGCCATCCTTCTCTGGAAACACCATATATTTT
CASAEPSFSGNTIYF
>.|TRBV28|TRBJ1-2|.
TGTGCCAGCAGTTTCACAGAAAACTATGGCTACACCTTC
CASSFTENYGYTF
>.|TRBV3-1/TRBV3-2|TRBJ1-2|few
TGTGCCAGCAGCCCTTGGGAGACGAGGAACTATGGCTACACCTTC
CASSPWETRNYGYTF
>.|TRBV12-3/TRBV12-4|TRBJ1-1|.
TGTGCCAGCAGTTTACAGTTTACTGAAGCTTTCTTT
CASSLQFTEAFF
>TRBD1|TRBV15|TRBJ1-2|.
TGTGCCACCAGCATATCCAGGGACAGCTATGGCTACACCTTC
CATSISRDSYGYTF
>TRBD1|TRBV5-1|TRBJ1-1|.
TGCGCCAGCAGCGGGGGACAGGGGGCCTATGAAGCTTTCTTT
CASSGGQGAYEAFF
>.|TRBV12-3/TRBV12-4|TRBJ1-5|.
TGTGCCAGCAGTTTAGTCAAATCTCAGCCCCAGCATTTT
CASSLVKSQPQHF
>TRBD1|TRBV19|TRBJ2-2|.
TGTGCCAGTAGTATGGGGACAGGGATAACCGGGGAGCTGTTTTTT
CASSMGTGITGELFF
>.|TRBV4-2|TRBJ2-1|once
TGTGCCAGCAGCCAAGATCCTCTTACCGGGACAAGCTCCTACAATGAGCAGTTCTTC
CASSQDPLTGTSSYNEQFF
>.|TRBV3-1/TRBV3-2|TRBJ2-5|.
TGTGCCAGCAGCCAGAGGACAGCTCAAGAGACCCAGTACTTC
CASSQRTAQETQYF
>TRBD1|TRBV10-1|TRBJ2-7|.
TGCGCCAGCAGACAGGACAGGGGTCACGAGCAGTACTTC
CASRQDRGHEQYF
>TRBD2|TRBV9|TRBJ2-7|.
TGTGCCAGCAGCGCCGGTAGCGGGGGCTCCTACGAGCAGTACTTC
CASSAGSGGSYEQYF
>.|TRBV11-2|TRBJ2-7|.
TGTGCCAGCAGCTTTTCGGCAGGGGGGTACGAGCAGTACTTC
CASSFSAGGYEQYF
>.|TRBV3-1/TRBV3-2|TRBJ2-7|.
TGTGCCAGCAGCCATCTTTACAGCAACTACGAGCAGTACTTC
CASSHLYSNYEQYF
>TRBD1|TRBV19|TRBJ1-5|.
TGTGCCAGTAGTACTTACGGGACAGTCTATAGCAATCAGCCCCAGCATTTT
CASSTYGTVYSNQPQHF
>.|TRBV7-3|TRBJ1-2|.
TGTGCCAGCAGTGACGGGGGTATGGGTGGCTACACCTTC
CASSDGGMGGYTF
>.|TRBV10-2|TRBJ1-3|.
TGCGCCAGCAGTGGGGACACCTCTGGAAACACCATATATTTT
CASSGDTSGNTIYF
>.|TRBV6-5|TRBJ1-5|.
TGTGCCAGCAGCCGCTACTTAAATAGCAATCAGCCCCAGCATTTT
CASSRYLNSNQPQHF
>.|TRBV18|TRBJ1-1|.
TGTGCCAGCTCACCTCCACCGGGGAACACTGAAGCTTTCTTT
CASSPPPGNTEAFF
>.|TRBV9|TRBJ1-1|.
TGTGCCAGCAGCGTAGCTCCTACGGGGAACACTGAAGCTTTCTTT
CASSVAPTGNTEAFF
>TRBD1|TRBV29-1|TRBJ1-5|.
TGCAGCGTAGATACAGGGGGCGGTCAGCCCCAGCATTTT
CSVDTGGGQPQHF
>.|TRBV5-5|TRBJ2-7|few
TGTGCCAGCAGCTTTCCCGACAGATACGAGCAGTACTTC
CASSFPDRYEQYF
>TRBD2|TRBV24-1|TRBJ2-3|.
TGTGCCACCAGACAAGGGACTAGCAGGGCGCAGTATTTT
CATRQGTSRAQYF
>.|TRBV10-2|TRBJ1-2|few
TGCGCCAGCAGTGACTCTCTTCTCTATGGCTACACCTTC
CASSDSLLYGYTF
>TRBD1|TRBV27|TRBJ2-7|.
TGTGCCAGCAGTTTAACAGGGGCCAACTACGAGCAGTACTTC
CASSLTGANYEQYF
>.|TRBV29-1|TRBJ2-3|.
TGCAGCGTTGATGGAGGGCACGGAGATACGCAGTATTTT
CSVDGGHGDTQYF
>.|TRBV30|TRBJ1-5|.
TGTGCCTGGAGTTACGGGTCGGGGCCCCAGCATTTT
CAWSYGSGPQHF
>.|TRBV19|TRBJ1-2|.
TGTGCCAGTAGTATATTGCGAGGGTCCGGCTATGGCTACACCTTC
CASSILRGSGYGYTF
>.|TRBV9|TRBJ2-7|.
TGTGCCAGCAGCCCAGGGACACTAAGCACCTACGAGCAGTACTTC
CASSPGTLSTYEQYF
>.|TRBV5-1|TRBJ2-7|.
TGCGCCAGCAGTTCAGAGCGGAGCAGGCCTTCCTACGAGCAGTACTTC
CASSSERSRPSYEQYF
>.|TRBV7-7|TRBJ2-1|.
TGTGCTAGCAGCTTAAGTCCGGGGGTGTCCTACAATGAGCAGTTCTTC
CASSLSPGVSYNEQFF
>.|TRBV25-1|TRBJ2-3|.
TGTGCCAGCGGGAGGGACAGGAGCACAGATACGCAGTATTTT
CASGRDRSTDTQYF
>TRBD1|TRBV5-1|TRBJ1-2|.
TGCGCCAGCAGCTCGGGACAGCGAACCTATGGCTACACCTTC
CASSSGQRTYGYTF
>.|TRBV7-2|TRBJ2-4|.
TGTGCCAGCAGCTTAGAGTCAGGGTGGGGCAAAAACATTCAGTACTTC
CASSLESGWGKNIQYF
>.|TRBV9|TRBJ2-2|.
TGTGCCAGCAGCGTAGGCACAGCAATGGAAATGGAGCTGTTTTTT
CASSVGTAMEMELFF
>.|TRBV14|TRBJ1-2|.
TGTGCCAGCAGCCAAGTGGGGCCCGCGTACTTC
CASSQVGPAYF
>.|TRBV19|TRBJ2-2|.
TGTGCCAGTAGACACAGAACGAACACCGGGGAGCTGTTTTTT
CASRHRTNTGELFF
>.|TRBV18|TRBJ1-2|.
TGTGCCAGCTCACAGCTGACAGGTGGCTATGGCTACACCTTC
CASSQLTGGYGYTF
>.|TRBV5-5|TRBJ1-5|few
TGTGCCAGCAGTCTACAGCTTCAGGGGCCCCAGCATTTT
CASSLQLQGPQHF
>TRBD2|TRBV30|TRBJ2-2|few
TGTGCCTGGAGTGTAATCCGAAGCGGGGGGGCAACCGGGGAGCTGTTTTTT
CAWSVIRSGGATGELFF
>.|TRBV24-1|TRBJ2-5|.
TGTGCCACCAGTGATCAGGGGCTGGAGACCCAGTACTTC
CATSDQGLETQYF
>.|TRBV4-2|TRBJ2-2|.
TGTGCCAGCAGCCCGGCTCGGGGACAAGGGATAGCGTGGACCGGGGAGCTGTTTTTT
CASSPARGQGIAWTGELFF
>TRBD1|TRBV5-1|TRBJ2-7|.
TGCGCCAGCAGCGGGGACAGGGGAAGCTACGAGCAGTACTTC
CASSGDRGSYEQYF